This T cell receptor beta chain is drawn from a study of blood T cell repertoires in COVID-19. The CDR3 runs to 14 residues. The germline V gene has CDR1 MNHEY and CDR2 SVGAGI. Trimming at V came to 7 bases and at J to 1 base, leaving 5 bases not matched to a gene. Profiling relied on immunoSEQ multiplex PCR, and the TCRdb table lists in-frame clones only, not all of them. The table has approximately 270,000 clones, 75% to 90% seen once. The TCR sequence derives from a woman aged 70-85 years with acute or convalescent COVID-19. This chain connects TRBV6-5 to TRBJ1-1, with 8 bases matching TRBD1. Material for sequencing was peripheral blood. The CDR3 nucleotides read TGTGCCAGCAACCTAGGGACAGGGAACACTGAAGCTTTCTTT. Its translation: CASNLGTGNTEAFF.